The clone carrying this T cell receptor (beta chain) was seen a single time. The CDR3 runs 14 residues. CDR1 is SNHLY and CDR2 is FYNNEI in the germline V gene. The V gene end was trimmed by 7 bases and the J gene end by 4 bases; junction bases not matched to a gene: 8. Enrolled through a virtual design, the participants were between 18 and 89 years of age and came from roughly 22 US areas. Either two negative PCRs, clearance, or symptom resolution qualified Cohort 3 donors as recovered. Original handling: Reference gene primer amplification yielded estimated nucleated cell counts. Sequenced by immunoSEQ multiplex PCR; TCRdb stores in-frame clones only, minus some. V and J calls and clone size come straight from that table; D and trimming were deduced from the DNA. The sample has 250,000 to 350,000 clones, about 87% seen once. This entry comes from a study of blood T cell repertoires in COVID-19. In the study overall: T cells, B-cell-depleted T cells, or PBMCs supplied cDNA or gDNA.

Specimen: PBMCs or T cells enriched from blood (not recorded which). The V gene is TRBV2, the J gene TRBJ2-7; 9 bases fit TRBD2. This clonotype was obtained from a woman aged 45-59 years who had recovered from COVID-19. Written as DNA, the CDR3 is TGTGCCAGCATTGCAGGGCTAGCGGGATACGAGCAGTACTTC. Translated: CASIAGLAGYEQYF.